These T cell receptor beta chains were read from a single sample in a study of Ad26.COV2.S vaccination and SARS-CoV-2 variants. The protocol was immunoSEQ multiplex PCR, while the TCRdb copy is restricted to in-frame clones and leaves out a portion. This table holds fewer than 400,000 clones, 70% to 90% found once. Specimen: peripheral blood, collected in a trial of Ad26.COV2.S vaccine versus placebo. The receptors stem from a person aged 18-65 years who received the Ad26.COV2.S COVID-19 vaccine or a placebo. Each CDR3 is given with its conserved first and last residue. The D gene is left open where the match is weak. Some rows have no size entry. The others give once, few or many, or a class for an expanded clone.

>TRBV19|once|17|TRBJ2-2|NA
CASRKPPGTSNTGELFF
TGTGCCAGTAGAAAACCCCCCGGGACATCGAACACCGGGGAGCTGTTTTTT
>TRBV10-3|NA|13|TRBJ1-4|NA
CAIRSDWNEKLFF
TGTGCCATCAGGAGCGACTGGAATGAAAAACTGTTTTTT
>TRBV30|NA|14|TRBJ2-7|NA
CAWSVTLNAGEQYF
TGTGCCTGGAGTGTAACACTGAACGCGGGAGAGCAGTACTTC
>TRBV2|NA|14|TRBJ2-1|TRBD2
CASSGLADYNEQFF
TGTGCCAGCAGTGGTCTAGCGGACTACAATGAGCAGTTCTTC
>TRBV6-2/TRBV6-3|NA|19|TRBJ1-1|TRBD1
CASSYLPTGEFSLNTEAFF
TGTGCCAGCAGTTACTTACCGACAGGGGAGTTTTCTTTGAACACTGAAGCTTTCTTT
>TRBV7-2|NA|11|TRBJ2-5|NA
CAGSLSETQYF
TGTGCCGGCAGCTTATCGGAGACCCAGTACTTC
>TRBV5-1|NA|14|TRBJ1-4|NA
CASSLEGHNEKLFF
TGCGCCAGCAGCTTGGAAGGGCATAATGAAAAACTGTTTTTT
>TRBV11-2|NA|13|TRBJ1-5|TRBD1
CASSSDRGQPQHF
TGTGCCAGCAGCTCGGACAGGGGTCAGCCCCAGCATTTT
>TRBV7-9|few|16|TRBJ2-2|TRBD1
CASIGPGQGYTGELFF
TGTGCCAGCATCGGACCGGGACAGGGGTACACCGGGGAGCTGTTTTTT
>TRBV5-1|NA|14|TRBJ2-7|NA
CASRRNRDGSEQYF
TGCGCCAGCAGGCGAAACCGGGACGGATCTGAGCAGTACTTC
>TRBV29-1|NA|12|TRBJ1-1|NA
CSASHTNTEAFF
TGCAGCGCAAGTCACACGAACACTGAAGCTTTCTTT
>TRBV9|NA|15|TRBJ2-7|NA
CASSVAYLPYYEQYF
TGTGCCAGCAGCGTAGCCTACCTACCCTACTACGAGCAGTACTTC
>TRBV18|NA|12|TRBJ1-5|NA
CASSPKGQPQHF
TGTGCCAGCTCACCAAAGGGTCAGCCCCAGCATTTT
>TRBV18|NA|13|TRBJ1-2|NA
CASSPTGSYGYTF
TGTGCCAGCTCACCGACAGGTTCCTATGGCTACACCTTC
>TRBV3-1/TRBV3-2|NA|15|TRBJ1-2|NA
CASSQEAQSWGGYTF
TGTGCCAGCAGCCAAGAAGCCCAGAGTTGGGGTGGCTACACCTTC
>TRBV5-4|once|17|TRBJ1-1|TRBD1
CASSLGGTGGEKRTAFF
TGTGCCAGCAGCTTGGGAGGAACAGGGGGCGAGAAGAGGACAGCTTTCTTT
>TRBV7-3|few|18|TRBJ1-2|TRBD1
CASSSDRVGQGSNYGYTF
TGTGCCAGCAGCTCCGACAGGGTGGGGCAGGGGTCCAACTATGGCTACACCTTC
>TRBV5-1|NA|14|TRBJ2-7|NA
CASSSQTGNYEQYF
TGCGCCAGCAGCTCCCAAACAGGGAACTACGAGCAGTACTTC
>TRBV6-1|NA|15|TRBJ1-5|NA
CASSEGRTAIQPQHF
TGTGCCAGCAGTGAAGGCAGGACGGCGATTCAGCCCCAGCATTTT
>TRBV2|NA|14|TRBJ1-5|NA
CASSEVGYGQPQHF
TGTGCCAGCAGTGAGGTAGGCTACGGTCAGCCCCAGCATTTT
>TRBV10-3|NA|13|TRBJ1-1|NA
CAISGSEYTEAFF
TGTGCCATCAGTGGGTCAGAGTACACTGAAGCTTTCTTT
>TRBV7-2|few|15|TRBJ2-1|NA
CASSLGGPGVVEQFF
TGTGCCAGCAGCTTAGGGGGACCCGGCGTCGTTGAGCAGTTCTTC
>TRBV10-3|NA|12|TRBJ2-7|NA
CAISDRGYEQYF
TGTGCCATCAGTGACAGGGGTTACGAGCAGTACTTC
>TRBV5-1|NA|17|TRBJ2-5|TRBD2
CASSSPTSGGPQETQYF
TGCGCCAGCAGCTCCCCGACTAGCGGGGGGCCCCAAGAGACCCAGTACTTC
>TRBV7-2|NA|14|TRBJ2-7|NA
CASSPTGKSDEQYF
TGTGCCAGCAGCCCCACAGGGAAAAGCGACGAGCAGTACTTC
>TRBV6-2/TRBV6-3|NA|13|TRBJ2-7|NA
CASSYAADYEQYF
TGTGCCAGCAGTTACGCGGCAGATTACGAGCAGTACTTC
>TRBV20-1|few|11|TRBJ2-3|NA
CSARRADTQYF
TGCAGTGCTCGACGGGCAGATACGCAGTATTTT